This TCR beta chain was sequenced during a study of early stage breast cancer tumors. Blood replicates held 0.5 ug DNA, tumor or normal breast approximately 1.5 ug, two each. Repertoires were generated with immunoSEQ multiplex PCR, while TCRdb's copy carries only in-frame clones and drops some. The sample consists of about 7,900 clones, approximately 60% of them appearing once. Study-level findings and limits: Enriched TCRB sequences shared across patients were mostly commonly generated sequences.

As for this clone: As yet, its antigen is unknown.

Sequenced input: breast tumor tissue. The TCR sequence derives from a person aged 70 to 85 with breast cancer.

This CDR3 is CASSDDRGITDTQYF. In nucleotides, the CDR3 is TGTGCCAGCAGCGACGACAGGGGGATCACAGATACGCAGTATTTT. This chain uses TRBV7-9 with TRBJ2-3, with 9 bases lining up with TRBD1. With V trimmed by 5 bases and J by 2 bases, 5 bases remained unmatched. Germline V CDR1 and CDR2: SEHNR, FQNEAQ (reference sequence). The CDR3 has 15 residues.